Following are 23 T cell receptor beta chains from one sample sequenced in a study of response to subunit inactivated influenza vaccine. TCRdb independently ran MiXCR on the RT-PCR reads; one entry per CDR3 protein. The profile shows 300,000 to 350,000 distinct CDR3 sequences, about a fifth of them singletons. The specimen comprised PBMCs from blood, sampled about 20 months after vaccination. Every receptor here comes from a man aged 50 to 75 who received an inactivated influenza vaccine.

This clonotype was counted only a few times. J is TRBJ2-3 and V is TRBV4-1; the D gene is possibly TRBD2 (7 bases). CDR3 length: 19 amino acids. The V and J ends lost 2 bases and 2 bases respectively, with 23 bases between them. Germline V gene lookup returns CDR1 MGHRA and CDR2 YSYEKL. The CDR3 is CASSQRIWVGGLVTDTQYF. DNA for the CDR3: TGCGCCAGCAGCCAACGGATTTGGGTGGGGGGGCTGGTCACAGATACGCAGTATTTT.

The V and J genes are TRBV12-3 or TRBV12-4 and TRBJ2-3; D is unresolved. The ends were cut back, 6 bases at V and 5 bases at J, with 12 bases in the middle. The CDR3 has 13 amino acids. The CDR3 protein is CASRPTGIDTQYF. Written as DNA, the CDR3 is TGTGCCAGCAGACCAACTGGAATAGATACGCAGTATTTT.

This clonotype was seen a few times. This chain uses TRBV20-1 with TRBJ2-3, with D possibly matching TRBD1 (6 bases). Looked up from germline, CDR1 is DFQATT and CDR2 is SNEGSKA (reference sequence). The germline V and J ends were trimmed by 2 bases and 0 bases, with 12 bases remaining between them. The CDR3 is 15 amino acids. The CDR3 bases are TGCAGTGCTAGACAATACAGGGTTAGCACAGATACGCAGTATTTT. Protein: CSARQYRVSTDTQYF.

A note on this clonotype: An end of the junction differs from the germline gene, which may be a read error. The chain is built from TRBV15 and TRBJ1-4, with TRBD1 identical over 11 bases. The CDR3 length is 16 residues. Germline V lookup: CDR1 LNHNV, CDR2 YYDKDF (reference sequence). The CDR3 protein is CATSHSPGQGEEKLFF. The CDR3 region has the DNA TGTGCCACCAGCCACTCCCCGGGACAGGGGGAAGAAAAATTGTTTTTT.

In this sample, this clonotype turned up a few times. V usage is TRBV20-1 and J usage is TRBJ1-2; 10 nucleotides align to TRBD1. With 5 bases clipped from V and 0 bases from J, the junction kept 6 bases outside the gene matches. Germline V gene sequence: CDR1 DFQATT, CDR2 SNEGSKA (reference sequence). The CDR3 extends over 15 amino acids. For the CDR3, the DNA is TGCAGTGCTTCTAAGGGGACAGGGGCTAACTATGGCTACACCTTC. Amino acid sequence: CSASKGTGANYGYTF.

This clonotype appeared a few times. CDR3 sequence reads: CASSYWRDAREAFF. The DNA for the CDR3 is TGTGCCAGCAGTTACTGGCGGGACGCCAGGGAGGCTTTCTTT. The V call is TRBV6-2 or TRBV6-3, the J call TRBJ1-1, with D possibly TRBD1 on 5 matching bases. The germline V and J ends were trimmed by 1 base and 11 bases, with 17 bases remaining between them. The CDR3 spans 14 residues. Germline-derived CDR1 and CDR2 are MNHEY and SVGEGT.

The chain is built from TRBV29-1 and TRBJ2-7; 8 bases align to TRBD2. CDR1 and CDR2 (germline): SQVTM, ANQGSEA. V lost 5 bases, J lost 0 bases, and 3 bases stayed unmatched. CDR3 size: 13 residues. CDR3 DNA sequence: TGCAGCGTTCGGGGGGGCGCCTCCTACGAGCAGTACTTC. It translates to CSVRGGASYEQYF.

V is TRBV20-1 and J is TRBJ2-3; no definite D call. The V gene lost 5 bases and the J gene lost 5 bases, with 8 bases spanning the gap. The germline V gene has CDR1 DFQATT and CDR2 SNEGSKA (reference sequence). This CDR3 has 11 amino acids. The CDR3 is CSAARGDTQYF. CDR3 nucleotide sequence: TGCAGTGCTGCGCGCGGAGATACGCAGTATTTT.

This clonotype was counted between two and nine times. The V and J genes are TRBV5-1 and TRBJ2-2, with unresolved D. The CDR3 has 16 residues. Germline assignment: CDR1 SGHRS and CDR2 YFSETQ. With 0 bases removed from V and 1 base from J, the gap between germline ends came to 10 bases. CDR3 in DNA: TGCGCCAGCAGCTTGGATTCAGCGATGAACACCGGGGAGCTGTTTTTT. Translating it yields CASSLDSAMNTGELFF.

The chain employs TRBV15 and TRBJ2-7, with D hard to call. The length of the CDR3 is 14 residues. V lost 0 bases to trimming and J lost 3 bases, with 9 bases between them. CDR1 and CDR2 (germline): LNHNV, YYDKDF (reference sequence). The CDR3 reads CATSREGPSYEQYF. CDR3 sequence (DNA): TGTGCCACCAGCAGAGAAGGACCGAGCTACGAGCAGTACTTC.

There are many counts of this clonotype. The genes are TRBV6-5 and TRBJ1-1, with D unresolved. This CDR3 contains 17 residues. The germline gives CDR1 MNHEY, CDR2 SVGAGI. V lost 2 bases to trimming and J lost 2 bases, with 18 bases between them. The CDR3 is CASSYLGFGYRNTEAFF. CDR3 sequence (DNA): TGTGCCAGCAGTTACCTGGGCTTCGGCTATAGAAACACTGAAGCTTTCTTT.

The chain combines TRBV7-2 with TRBJ2-5; perhaps TRBD1 as D (6 bases). CDR3 length: 16 amino acids. Germline loops: CDR1 SGHTA, CDR2 FQGNSA. The V end was cut by 0 bases, the J end by 4 bases, with 15 bases between. The CDR3 nucleotides are TGTGCCAGCAGCTTAGCGCCGGGACACCCAACAGAGACCCAGTACTTC. Its translation is CASSLAPGHPTETQYF.

This clonotype was counted a few times. CDR3 sequence: CASSFGQTPYGYTF. Written as DNA, the CDR3 is TGCGCCAGCAGCTTCGGACAGACACCCTATGGCTACACCTTC. The rearrangement joins TRBV4-3 to TRBJ1-2; the D gene is possibly TRBD1 (6 bases). The CDR3 runs to 14 residues. Germline CDR1 and CDR2: LGHNA and YSLEER. V was trimmed by 5 bases and J by 4 bases, leaving 14 bases between them.

The chain combines TRBV18 with TRBJ1-2; weak D call: TRBD1 (6 bases). Germline loops: CDR1 KGHSH, CDR2 LQKENI. This CDR3 is 15 amino acids long. The V end lost 0 bases, the J end lost 6 bases, and 14 bases lay between the germline ends. The CDR3 spells CASSPPSWGHDGYTF. Here the CDR3 DNA reads TGTGCCAGCTCACCACCGAGTTGGGGGCATGATGGCTACACCTTC.

The V and J genes are TRBV4-1 and TRBJ1-4; no clear D gene. This CDR3 has 14 residues. In germline, CDR1 is MGHRA, CDR2 YSYEKL. The ends were cut back, 2 bases at V and 4 bases at J, with 8 bases in the middle. For the CDR3, the DNA is TGCGCCAGCAGCCAATTTCCAGTTAATGAAAAACTGTTTTTT. This codes for CASSQFPVNEKLFF.

This clonotype was detected only a few times. This sequence joins TRBV20-1 and TRBJ1-1; D is undetermined. Deletions cut 6 bases from V and 2 bases from J, with 19 bases between. The germline gives CDR1 DFQATT, CDR2 SNEGSKA (reference sequence). CDR3 length: 15 amino acids. The CDR3 DNA reads as TGCAGTGCCAGCAGGAACCCAGAGATAAACACTGAAGCTTTCTTT. Translated, it gives CSASRNPEINTEAFF.

This clonotype appeared a few times. Here the CDR3 DNA reads TGCGCCAGCAGTCGGAATATACAGGGGGCGTCGAACTATGGCTACACCTTC. Its protein product is CASSRNIQGASNYGYTF. The rearrangement joins TRBV23-1 to TRBJ1-2; 9 bases line up with TRBD1. TRBV23-1 is an ORF, with its function uncertain. V shed 4 bases and J 2 bases; nucleotides not matched to a gene: 11. This CDR3 region has 17 residues.

This clonotype has just a few counts. V is TRBV24-1 and J is TRBJ2-1, with 7 bases aligning to TRBD2. CDR3 size: 15 residues. Germline CDR1 reads KGHDR; CDR2 reads SFDVKD. Trimming removed 4 bases from V and 3 bases from J; junction bases left unmatched: 5. The CDR3 nucleotides read TGTGCCACCAGTGACCTGAGCGGGAACTACAATGAGCAGTTCTTC. Translated, it gives CATSDLSGNYNEQFF.

This clonotype was recorded a few times. The J gene is TRBJ1-4, the V gene TRBV20-1, with D maybe TRBD1 (6 bases). The CDR3 consists of 14 residues. Germline V gene data show CDR1 as DFQATT and CDR2 as SNEGSKA (reference sequence). The V end lost 1 base, the J end lost 8 bases, and 14 bases lay between the germline ends. CDR3 sequence reads: CSARVRGVGEKLFF. The CDR3, as DNA: TGCAGTGCTAGAGTCAGGGGAGTGGGGGAAAAACTGTTTTTT.

V gene TRBV10-3 combines with J gene TRBJ2-1, with TRBD1 matching 7 bases. CDR3 length: 14 residues. Germline assignment: CDR1 ENHRY and CDR2 SYGVKD. V lost 6 bases, J lost 2 bases, and 4 bases stayed unmatched. CDR3 bases: TGTGCCATCAGCCTACAGGGGACCTACAATGAGCAGTTCTTC. Translation: CAISLQGTYNEQFF.

The CDR3 region has the DNA TGTGCCAGCAGTTTAACAGGGGATTACAATGAGCAGTTCTTC. Amino acids: CASSLTGDYNEQFF. The V and J genes are TRBV12-3 or TRBV12-4 and TRBJ2-1; 7 bases align to TRBD1. Trimming cost V 2 bases and J 4 bases; bases outside gene matches: 2. There are 14 residues in the CDR3.

The V gene is TRBV2, the J gene TRBJ1-5, with 7 positions matching TRBD1. Germline V gene data show CDR1 as SNHLY and CDR2 as FYNNEI. The CDR3 totals 16 residues. J was trimmed by 1 base and V by 3 bases; bases with no gene match: 6. CDR3 region: CASSDLGTESNQPQHF. In nucleotides, the CDR3 is TGTGCCAGCAGTGACCTGGGGACAGAGAGCAATCAGCCCCAGCATTTT.

This chain connects TRBV2 to TRBJ1-2; D is ambiguous. CDR1 and CDR2 (germline): SNHLY, FYNNEI. This CDR3 contains 15 residues. Trimming left V 6 bases short and J 7 bases short, with 21 bases between. The CDR3 DNA reads TGTGCCAGCAGCTCCTTGGACGGACGTAGTGGTGGCTACACCTTC. It encodes CASSSLDGRSGGYTF.